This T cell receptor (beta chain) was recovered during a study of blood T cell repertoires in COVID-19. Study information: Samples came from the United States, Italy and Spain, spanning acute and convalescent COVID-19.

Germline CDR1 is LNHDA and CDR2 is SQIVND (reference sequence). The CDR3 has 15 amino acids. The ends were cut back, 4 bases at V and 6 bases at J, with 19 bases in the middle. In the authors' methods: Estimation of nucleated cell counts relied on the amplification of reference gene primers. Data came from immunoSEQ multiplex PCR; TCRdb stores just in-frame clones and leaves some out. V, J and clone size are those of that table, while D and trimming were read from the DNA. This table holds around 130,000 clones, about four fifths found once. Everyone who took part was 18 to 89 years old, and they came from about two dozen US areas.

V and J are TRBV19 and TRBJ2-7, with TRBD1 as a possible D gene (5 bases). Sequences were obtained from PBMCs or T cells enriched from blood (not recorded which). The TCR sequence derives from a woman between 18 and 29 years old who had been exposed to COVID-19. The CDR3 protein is CASSTMGQSRAEQYF. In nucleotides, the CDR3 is TGTGCCAGTAGTACGATGGGTCAGTCCAGGGCCGAGCAGTACTTC.